This T cell receptor (beta chain) is from a study of identical twins. Germline V gene sequence: CDR1 DFQATT, CDR2 SNEGSKA (reference sequence). Trimming left V 4 bases short and J 2 bases short, with 13 bases between. There are 14 residues in the CDR3. After template switching added a universal primer site, the resulting cDNA carried unique molecular identifiers. Using its own MiXCR run on the 5' RACE reads, TCRdb lists one record per CDR3 protein. The repertoire holds 250,000 or so distinct CDR3 sequences, with about 7% as singletons. This clonotype was seen only a few times. Its specificity is not known. The study's findings and limits: In monozygotic twins, models underestimated the sharing of out-of-frame TCR alpha.

In addition, the sample was reused for a study of yellow fever vaccine responses in identical twins.

The sample taken for sequencing was memory (CD45RO+) T cells sorted from blood. The receptor was isolated from a woman under 30 in good health. This chain uses TRBV20-1 with TRBJ2-3; unclear D gene. In DNA, the CDR3 is TGCAGTGCTAAATATCCGGGTATCACAGATACGCAGTATTTT. It encodes CSAKYPGITDTQYF.